A single sample is the source of the 21 T cell receptor beta chains below, sequenced in a study of shared clonotypes between healthy human individuals. The assay was immunoSEQ multiplex PCR, and TCRdb's table has in-frame clones only and misses some. The data hold 2.5 million or so clones, with 85% to 95% observed a single time. The sample was naive CD4+ T cells sorted from blood. The sample's subset: CD45RA+ positively selected. The source is a man aged 18 to 29 in good health.

The genes are TRBV13 and TRBJ2-3, with 8 nucleotides matching TRBD2. The germline gives CDR1 PRHDT, CDR2 FYEKMQ (reference sequence). J was trimmed by 4 bases and V by 1 base; bases with no gene match: 7. CDR3 length: 16 residues. In nucleotides, the CDR3 is TGTGCCAGCAGCTTAGTTAGCGGGAAGGGCGCAGATACGCAGTATTTT. Translation gives CASSLVSGKGADTQYF.

The chain has TRBV25-1 and TRBJ2-7; possible D gene TRBD2, 6 bases. Germline-derived CDR1 and CDR2 are MGHDK and SYGVNS. CDR3 size: 13 residues. V was clipped by 3 bases and J by 5 bases, with 11 bases between them. CDR3 nucleotide sequence: TGTGCCAGCAGTGACGGGGGACGGGACGAGCAGTACTTC. As protein: CASSDGGRDEQYF.

The table lists this clone with a count of one. V usage is TRBV25-1 and J usage is TRBJ1-3; the D gene is possibly TRBD1 (6 bases). Deletions cut 6 bases from V and 4 bases from J, with 10 bases between. Germline assignment: CDR1 MGHDK and CDR2 SYGVNS. This CDR3 region has 13 residues. CDR3 DNA: TGTGCCAGCAGACGACAGGTCGGAAACACCATATATTTT. Translated, it gives CASRRQVGNTIYF.

This clone was seen only once. The chain couples TRBV6-1 to TRBJ2-5, with D possibly matching TRBD2 (5 bases). Germline V gene data show CDR1 as MNHNS and CDR2 as SASEGT. The ends were cut back, 1 base at V and 5 bases at J, with 20 bases in the middle. CDR3 length: 17 amino acids. CDR3 coding DNA: TGTGCCAGCAGTGAAGGTGCTAGCAGAAACCAAGATGAGACCCAGTACTTC. It specifies CASSEGASRNQDETQYF.

The chain joins TRBV6-1 to TRBJ1-2, with TRBD1 identical over 7 bases. Trimming cost V 0 bases and J 4 bases; bases outside gene matches: 11. The CDR3 consists of 17 residues. Germline CDR1 is MNHNS and CDR2 is SASEGT. This CDR3 reads CASSEAPGQALGYGYTF. In nucleotides, the CDR3 is TGTGCCAGCAGTGAAGCGCCAGGACAGGCCCTAGGCTATGGCTACACCTTC.

CDR3 sequence: CASRRTGVQETQYF. The CDR3 bases are TGTGCCAGCAGAAGGACAGGGGTACAAGAGACCCAGTACTTC. The gene calls are TRBV27 and TRBJ2-5; TRBD1 matches 9 bases. The germline gives CDR1 MNHEY, CDR2 SMNVEV (reference sequence). There are 14 residues in the CDR3. V lost 6 bases to trimming and J lost 2 bases; unmatched junction nucleotides: 4.

J is TRBJ1-4 and V is TRBV6-5; TRBD1 aligns across 7 bases. This CDR3 is built from 14 residues. The V gene's germline CDR1 is MNHEY and CDR2 SVGAGI. With 9 bases clipped from V and 7 bases from J, the junction kept 11 bases outside the gene matches. CDR3 coding DNA: TGTGCCAGTTCGATGAGACAGGGCACTGAAAAACTGTTTTTT. This sequence encodes CASSMRQGTEKLFF.

This chain connects TRBV6-5 to TRBJ2-5, with 10 positions matching TRBD1. There are 15 residues in the CDR3. The J segment lost 2 bases and the V segment lost 4 bases, leaving 4 bases of the junction unmatched. Germline V gene sequence: CDR1 MNHEY, CDR2 SVGAGI. The CDR3 nucleotides read TGTGCCAGCAGTTGGACAGGGGGGATACAAGAGACCCAGTACTTC. This codes for CASSWTGGIQETQYF.

CDR3 sequence (DNA): TGTGCCAGCAGCCGGGATTCGAACACTGAAGCTTTCTTT. Translation gives CASSRDSNTEAFF. The chain employs TRBV6-4 and TRBJ1-1; no clear D gene. Germline values: CDR1 MRHNA, CDR2 SNTAGT. This CDR3 is 13 amino acids long. V shed 6 bases and J shed 1 base, with 9 bases lying between them.

The chain couples TRBV7-9 to TRBJ2-2; no firm D call. With 0 bases removed from V and 5 bases from J, the gap between germline ends came to 7 bases. CDR3 length equals 14 residues. The germline CDR1 and CDR2 sequences are SEHNR and FQNEAQ (reference sequence). CDR3 loop: CASSLAYSTGELFF. The CDR3 nucleotides are TGTGCCAGCAGCTTAGCCTACTCGACCGGGGAGCTGTTTTTT.

The DNA of the CDR3 is TGTGCCAGCACCCACTTGGAAGGCTACACCTTC. This sequence encodes CASTHLEGYTF. This chain joins TRBV6-5 and TRBJ1-2; D remains ambiguous. Trimming left V 7 bases short and J 8 bases short, with 11 bases between. From germline, CDR1 is MNHEY and CDR2 SVGAGI. The CDR3 is made up of 11 amino acids.

The rearrangement uses TRBV9 and TRBJ1-4; the D gene is possibly TRBD1 (6 bases). V was trimmed by 3 bases and J by 0 bases, leaving 12 bases between them. Germline loops: CDR1 SGDLS, CDR2 YYNGEE. The CDR3 length is 16 residues. The CDR3 DNA reads TGTGCCAGCAGCGCCCAGAGACAGGCAACTAATGAAAAACTGTTTTTT. Translated, it gives CASSAQRQATNEKLFF.

The chain carries TRBV6-5 and TRBJ2-7, with D tentatively TRBD2 (7 bases). The ends were cut back, 4 bases at V and 4 bases at J, with 17 bases in the middle. In germline, CDR1 is MNHEY, CDR2 SVGAGI. This CDR3 region has 15 residues. The CDR3 region is CASSFLPGGQYEQYF. The CDR3 DNA is TGTGCCAGCAGTTTCCTCCCGGGAGGACAGTACGAGCAGTACTTC.

This chain links TRBV19 with TRBJ1-5; D is possibly TRBD1 (5 bases). Trimming removed 3 bases from V and 4 bases from J, with 16 bases in between. Germline V gene lookup returns CDR1 LNHDA and CDR2 SQIVND (reference sequence). The CDR3 runs to 16 residues. CDR3 sequence reads: CASSITAPGKNQPQHF. The CDR3 DNA sequence: TGTGCCAGTAGTATTACGGCGCCAGGGAAAAATCAGCCCCAGCATTTT.

The V and J genes are TRBV4-1 and TRBJ2-1; 11 bases fit TRBD2. The V gene end was trimmed by 1 base and the J gene end by 3 bases; junction bases not matched to a gene: 5. The CDR3 loop spans 17 amino acids. Germline values: CDR1 MGHRA, CDR2 YSYEKL. CDR3 protein: CASSQGRSGRVYNEQFF. In DNA, the CDR3 is TGCGCCAGCAGCCAAGGACGTAGCGGGAGGGTCTACAATGAGCAGTTCTTC.

The chain has TRBV7-8 and TRBJ1-2; tentatively, D is TRBD1 (5 bases). This CDR3 has 17 amino acids. Trimming pared 5 bases from V and 0 bases from J, leaving 19 bases between. The V gene's germline CDR1 is SGHVS and CDR2 FQNEAQ. This CDR3 reads CASSPSHRQYTNYGYTF. As DNA, the CDR3 is TGTGCCAGCAGCCCCAGTCACAGGCAATATACTAACTATGGCTACACCTTC.

This chain connects TRBV7-3 to TRBJ2-1; 7 bases agree with TRBD2. The V segment lost 5 bases and the J segment 8 bases; nucleotides outside the gene matches: 12. CDR1 is SGHTA and CDR2 is FQGTGA in the germline V gene. The CDR3 spans 15 residues. For the CDR3, the DNA is TGTGCCAGCAGCCCGGGGAGCGGGGCGGCGCATGAGCAGTTCTTC. Translating it yields CASSPGSGAAHEQFF.

To note about this clone: The same CDR3 is also encoded by other DNA sequences in this sample. The chain employs TRBV18 and TRBJ1-5; 8 bases line up with TRBD1. Trimming took 3 bases from V and 2 from J; bases not matched to a gene: 3. The CDR3 is 15 amino acids. The V gene's germline CDR1 is KGHSH and CDR2 LQKENI. CDR3 sequence: CASSPPGQGNQPQHF. The CDR3 coding sequence is TGTGCCAGCTCACCTCCGGGACAGGGCAATCAGCCCCAGCATTTT.

This chain uses TRBV5-1 with TRBJ2-1, with TRBD2 matching over 8 bases. Germline assignment: CDR1 SGHRS and CDR2 YFSETQ. The CDR3 extends over 15 amino acids. The V and J ends lost 5 bases and 0 bases, in that order; junction bases with no gene match: 4. The CDR3 DNA is TGCGCCAGCAGACAGGGACTAGACTCCTACAATGAGCAGTTCTTC. Protein product: CASRQGLDSYNEQFF.

Comment on this clone: Other nucleotide sequences from this sample produce the same CDR3. The CDR3 DNA follows: TGTGCCAGCAGTTTGAGAGGGACCTACGAGCAGTACTTC. It is translated as CASSLRGTYEQYF. This chain uses TRBV27 with TRBJ2-7; D is perhaps TRBD2 (5 bases). With 3 bases removed from V and 2 bases from J, the gap between germline ends came to 8 bases. Germline-derived CDR1 and CDR2 are MNHEY and SMNVEV (reference sequence). This CDR3 spans 13 amino acids.

For this clone: This sample includes further DNA sequences coding for the same CDR3. CDR3 in DNA: TGCAGTGCTCGGGTGGATACGCAGTATTTT. As protein: CSARVDTQYF. The chain uses TRBV20-1 and TRBJ2-3; D uncertain. The length of the CDR3 is 10 residues. Trimming stripped 5 bases from V and 6 bases from J, with 6 bases between. CDR1 is DFQATT, CDR2 SNEGSKA, per germline (reference sequence).